This TCR beta chain was sequenced during a study of blood T cell repertoires in COVID-19. About the research overall: COVID-19 samples, acute and convalescent, were from the United States, Italy and Spain.

Methods used by the authors: Amplified reference gene primers provided the basis for estimating nucleated cell counts. Libraries were prepared by immunoSEQ multiplex PCR; TCRdb keeps only in-frame clonotypes and omits some of them. The D gene and trimming were derived from the DNA, and the V and J assignments and clone size from that table. This repertoire shows roughly 13,000 clones, around 91% found once; its top ten account for roughly 2.9%. Trimming left V 5 bases short and J 0 bases short, with 11 bases between. Germline CDR1 SEHNR, CDR2 FQNEAQ (reference sequence). CDR3 length: 15 amino acids. The sample taken for sequencing was peripheral blood. The clonotype originates from a human donor in a cohort sampled during active COVID-19. This chain links TRBV7-9 with TRBJ1-3, with a weak D call TRBD1 (5 bases). The CDR3 sequence: CASSRQSISGNTIYF. CDR3 DNA sequence: TGTGCCAGCAGCCGACAGTCAATCTCTGGAAACACCATATATTTT.